This T cell receptor beta chain was observed in a study of T cell responses to AZD1222 COVID-19 vaccine. The CDR3 spans 14 residues. V lost 0 bases and J 1 base, leaving 5 bases between the germline ends. Germline V gene sequence: CDR1 SGHVS, CDR2 FQNEAQ. Libraries were prepared by immunoSEQ multiplex PCR; TCRdb keeps only in-frame clonotypes and omits some of them. The sample carries 95,000 to 110,000 clones, 90% to 95% recorded once. Second doses were pooled across both intervals (about 4 or about 12 weeks). The rearrangement links TRBV7-8 to TRBJ2-3, with D perhaps matching TRBD1 or TRBD2 (5 bases each). The origin of this receptor is an adult who received the AZD1222 COVID-19 vaccine. The sequencing used peripheral blood, collected 28 days after the second AZD1222 dose. The CDR3 coding sequence is TGTGCCAGCAGCTTAGCGGGGGGCACAGATACGCAGTATTTT. This encodes CASSLAGGTDTQYF.